A selection of T cell receptor beta chains follows, all from one sample in a study of CD8+CD57+ T cells in acquired aplastic anemia. TCRdb processed the reads anew with MiXCR; each CDR3 protein has one entry. The sample lists roughly 180,000 distinct CDR3 sequences; less than 65% were seen once. Material: sorted CD4+, CD8+, or CD8+CD57+ T cells (not recorded which) from PBMCs. The receptors shown here come from a human donor with severe aplastic anemia or a healthy control (not recorded which). CDR3s include the opening cysteine and the closing phenylalanine or tryptophan. D genes are given only for firm matches. The listing skips clone size in some rows; elsewhere it reads once, few, many or a size class.

V gene	D gene	J gene	clone size	CDR3 DNA	CDR3 protein
TRBV6-1	TRBD1	TRBJ1-1	many	TGTGCCAGCAGTGATGGACAGGGGAGGGCTGAAGCTTTCTTT	CASSDGQGRAEAFF
TRBV19	-	TRBJ2-1	-	TGTGCCAGTAGTATCTACGGGGGTAACATATACAATGAGCAGTTCTTC	CASSIYGGNIYNEQFF
TRBV9	-	TRBJ2-7	-	TGTGCCAGCAGCGTAGGGCTGTCCTACGAGCAGTACTTC	CASSVGLSYEQYF
TRBV2	TRBD1	TRBJ1-5	-	TGTGCCAGCAGTTCCGGGACAGAATATCAGCCCCAGCATTTT	CASSSGTEYQPQHF
TRBV20-1	-	TRBJ1-1	-	TGCAGTGCCGGGGGGGGGGCAGGTGAAGCTTTCTTT	CSAGGGAGEAFF
TRBV19	TRBD1	TRBJ2-7	many	TGTGCCAGTAAATCTACAGGGGCCGAGCAGTACTTC	CASKSTGAEQYF
TRBV5-1	-	TRBJ2-7	-	TGCGCCAGCAGAGGAGGGGGAGGCTACGAGCAGTACTTC	CASRGGGGYEQYF
TRBV10-3	-	TRBJ2-7	-	TGTGCCATCAGTGGTTCGACAGGTCGAAGAATCGAGCAGTACTTC	CAISGSTGRRIEQYF
TRBV7-3	-	TRBJ1-6	-	TGTGCCAGCAGCTTAAAGGGCTCCTATAATTCACCCCTCCACTTT	CASSLKGSYNSPLHF
TRBV24-1	TRBD1	TRBJ2-1	-	TGTGCCACCAGTGCTAGAGAGGACAGGGGGCCCGGGTCGTACAATGAGCAGTTCTTC	CATSAREDRGPGSYNEQFF
TRBV24-1	-	TRBJ2-5	-	TGTGCCACCAGTGATTGGGGGCGAGAGACCCAGTACTTC	CATSDWGRETQYF
TRBV29-1	-	TRBJ1-2	-	TGCAGCGTTGAAGATCAGGGCGGAGGGGGACACTATGACTACACCTTC	CSVEDQGGGGHYDYTF
TRBV5-1	-	TRBJ1-1	-	TGCGCCAGCAGCACGAACCTAAATGACCCTGAAGCTTTCTTT	CASSTNLNDPEAFF
TRBV7-3	-	TRBJ2-1	-	TGTGCCAGCAGCTTAGGGCTGAGCTCCTACAATGAGCAGTTCTTC	CASSLGLSSYNEQFF
TRBV27	-	TRBJ1-2	few	TGTGCCAGCGCAACGGACAGAAACTATGGCTACACCTTC	CASATDRNYGYTF
TRBV9	-	TRBJ2-7	-	TGTGCCAGCAGCGTAGCGGGGGGCGTCTACGAGCAGTACTTC	CASSVAGGVYEQYF
TRBV9	TRBD2	TRBJ2-7	many	TGTGCCAGCAGCGCCGGACTAGACTACGAGCAGTACTTC	CASSAGLDYEQYF
TRBV2	-	TRBJ2-7	-	TGTGCCAGCCTCCCAGGTGAGGGAGATGGTTACGAGCAGTACTTC	CASLPGEGDGYEQYF
TRBV7-2	TRBD1	TRBJ1-1	-	TGTGCCAGCAGATCCGGGACAGGGAAGAACACTGAAGCTTTCTTT	CASRSGTGKNTEAFF
TRBV6-2/TRBV6-3	-	TRBJ2-3	many	TGTGCCAGCAGTTATTCCCTCGGTCAGGGACGCACAGATACGCAGTATTTT	CASSYSLGQGRTDTQYF
TRBV15	-	TRBJ1-5	-	TGTGCCACCATGGGGGAGGGGAATCAGCCCCAGCATTTT	CATMGEGNQPQHF
TRBV28	-	TRBJ2-1	-	TGTGCCAGCAGTTTCCCCCGTACCAGGAGCTCCTACAATGAGCAGTTCTTC	CASSFPRTRSSYNEQFF
TRBV7-3	-	TRBJ1-3	-	TGCGCCAGCAGCCGACCCGGGGGAGAACTTGGAAACACCATATATTTT	CASSRPGGELGNTIYF
TRBV2	-	TRBJ1-2	-	TGTGCCAGCAGTTTCTCTATGCTGGGGGCTGGCTACACCTTC	CASSFSMLGAGYTF
TRBV19	TRBD1	TRBJ2-7	few	TGTGCCAGTAGTAACGGGCCAGGGGGCGAGCAGTACTTC	CASSNGPGGEQYF
TRBV7-3	TRBD2	TRBJ2-3	-	TGTGCCAGCAGCCCCCGGGGGGGAGGACCTAGCACAGATACGCAGTATTTT	CASSPRGGGPSTDTQYF
TRBV19	TRBD1	TRBJ1-2	-	TGTGCCAGTAGTTCGAGCGGACAGGGGGCTCGCGGCTACACCTTC	CASSSSGQGARGYTF
TRBV7-9	TRBD1	TRBJ2-6	-	TGTGCCAGCAGCTTGGGACAGGTCTTCGCAGGGGCCAACGTCCTGACTTTC	CASSLGQVFAGANVLTF
TRBV6-6	-	TRBJ2-7	-	TGTGCCAGCAGTCCGGGACTTATTTACGAGCAGTACTTC	CASSPGLIYEQYF
TRBV11-1	-	TRBJ1-2	few	TGTGCCTCGGGAGGGGTGAACTATGGCTACACCTTC	CASGGVNYGYTF
TRBV29-1	TRBD1	TRBJ2-5	-	TGCAGCGTGGACCCTGGGACAGGGGGCTCATTC	CSVDPGTGGSF
TRBV2	-	TRBJ2-5	once	TGTGCCAGTTCGGAGGGCCGCTGGGAGACCCAGTACTTC	CASSEGRWETQYF
TRBV12-3/TRBV12-4	-	TRBJ2-2	once	TGTGCCAGCAGTCCGAGGATTAACTATGGCGGGGAGCTGTTTTTT	CASSPRINYGGELFF
TRBV19	-	TRBJ1-1	-	TGTGCCAGTAGTTATTCGAACACTGAAGCTTTCTTT	CASSYSNTEAFF
TRBV27	TRBD1	TRBJ1-2	many	TGTGCCAGCAGTTTAAGGGGGCCGGGGGGCTACACCTTC	CASSLRGPGGYTF
TRBV7-9	-	TRBJ1-2	many	TGTGCCAGCAGCTTAGCGTCCGGCTACACCTTC	CASSLASGYTF
TRBV29-1	-	TRBJ2-5	-	TGCAGCGTTGTCGGTAGCCCTCAAGAGACCCAGTACTTC	CSVVGSPQETQYF
TRBV7-2	-	TRBJ2-7	few	TGTGCCAGCAGCATCGACCTGGGTCAACGGGGGCACGAGCAGTACTTC	CASSIDLGQRGHEQYF
TRBV7-8	TRBD2	TRBJ2-3	-	TGCGCCAGCAGCCTGACGAGACTAGCGAGCACAGATACGCAGTATTTT	CASSLTRLASTDTQYF
TRBV15	TRBD1	TRBJ1-4	-	TGTGCCACCAGCAGTAGGGGGCCAACTAATGAAAAACTGTTTTTT	CATSSRGPTNEKLFF
TRBV12-3/TRBV12-4	-	TRBJ2-3	-	TGTGCCAGCAGTTTGCGGGGGCCAGATACGCAGTATTTT	CASSLRGPDTQYF
TRBV20-1	TRBD2	TRBJ2-7	-	TGCAGTGCCAGGGGCGGGGGGGCAACCTACGAGCAGTACTTC	CSARGGGATYEQYF
TRBV24-1	TRBD1	TRBJ2-5	-	TGTGCCACTAGTCCCGGGACAGGTTTAGAGACCCAGTACTTC	CATSPGTGLETQYF
TRBV2	TRBD1	TRBJ2-7	few	TGTGCCAGCAGTCGGGACAGGGACTACGAGCAGTACTTC	CASSRDRDYEQYF
TRBV24-1	-	TRBJ2-5	-	TGTGCCACCAGTGATTTTTTAGGGGGGGCTAAGACCCAGTACTTC	CATSDFLGGAKTQYF
TRBV7-6	-	TRBJ2-7	few	TGTGCCAGCAGCTTAGCGCCAGGGCCATACGAGCAGTACTTC	CASSLAPGPYEQYF
TRBV13	-	TRBJ2-7	many	TGTGCCAGCAGCTCAGCCTACGAGCAGTACTTC	CASSSAYEQYF